What follows is one T cell receptor beta chain and its context. The antigen remains unidentified. V gave up 6 bases and J gave up 4 bases, with 15 bases separating them. Per the germline V gene, CDR1 is MDHEN and CDR2 is SYDVKM. The CDR3 contains 14 residues. The entry originates in a study of T cell responses to AZD1222 COVID-19 vaccine. Study-level findings and limits: Once two AZD1222 doses were given, Spike-specific TCR breadth and depth went up. Vaccine-related CD4 TCRs covered spike, predominating at 160-218 and 743-854. Repertoires were collected only later (after the peak T cell response had occurred). Among spike-specific TCRs, nearly half reportedly target unmutated variant regions.

Clones were read by immunoSEQ multiplex PCR, and TCRdb kept only the in-frame ones, dropping some. The sample lists some 120,000 clones, 90% occurring once. The receptor was derived from an adult who received the MenACWY meningococcal vaccine as a control. V usage is TRBV28 and J usage is TRBJ1-1, with D possibly TRBD1 on 5 matching bases. The material sequenced was peripheral blood, taken 28 days after the second dose of the MenACWY control vaccine. The CDR3 coding sequence is TGTGCCAGCAGACCTGGGGCCTTGAGCACTGAAGCTTTCTTT. It yields the protein CASRPGALSTEAFF.